This T cell receptor beta chain came from a study of breast tumors, draining lymph nodes, adjacent tissues. This clonotype was observed many times. The antigen is undetermined. Axillary draining lymph nodes of breast cancer patients supplied the node samples. Findings and caveats of the study: Data fit most tumor T cells coming from lymph node, expanding in tumor.

Germline trimming cut 3 bases from V and 6 bases from J; bases unmatched to any gene: 6. This CDR3 is built from 15 residues. Germline CDR1 is LNHDA and CDR2 is SQIVND (reference sequence). Each CDR3 protein is one row after TCRdb ran MiXCR on the multiplex PCR reads. This table has 270,000 or so distinct CDR3 sequences, 30% appearing once. Sequencing used axillary lymph node tissue. The TCR comes from a female donor with breast cancer. Some clones in this sample may be carry-over from other donors' samples. The rearrangement links TRBV19 to TRBJ2-1, with 9 bases lining up with TRBD2. CDR3 loop: CASSMEGLAANEQFF. The CDR3 nucleotides are TGTGCCAGTAGTATGGAGGGACTAGCAGCCAATGAGCAGTTCTTC.